This entry concerns a single T cell receptor beta chain. Data came from immunoSEQ multiplex PCR; TCRdb stores just in-frame clones and leaves some out. The table shows 130,000 to 150,000 clones, with 75% to 85% occurring only once. This CDR3 comprises 21 residues. Trimming left V 7 bases short and J 0 bases short, with 31 bases between. Looked up from germline, CDR1 is SNHLY and CDR2 is FYNNEI. These data are taken from a study of blood T cell repertoires in COVID-19. The wider study: PBMCs, B-cell-depleted T cells, or T cells were the source of the cDNA or gDNA that made up the material.

This chain connects TRBV2 to TRBJ2-4; possible D gene TRBD1, 8 bases. This TCR was sampled from a man aged 60-69 years with active or convalescent COVID-19. Sequenced: peripheral blood. The CDR3 is CASIPEGGGQVLLVAKNIQYF. CDR3 nucleotides: TGTGCCAGCATTCCCGAGGGGGGGGGACAGGTCCTACTTGTAGCCAAAAACATTCAGTACTTC.